This note documents a single T cell receptor (beta chain) sequence. Its specific antigen is unknown. No base qualities exist here, and no much larger clone lies one base off it. These data belong to a study of blood T cell repertoires in COVID-19 (dated by TCRdb to 2018 to 2021). About the full investigation: Samples covering the acute and convalescent phases of COVID-19 were provided by collaborators in the United States, Italy and Spain. The material from the prospective study consisted of cDNA or gDNA derived from T cells, B-cell-depleted T cells, or PBMCs. The dataset comprised deeply sampled blood TCRbeta repertoires from subjects exposed to, actively infected with, or recovered from COVID-19. The repertoires were released in a freely available public database meant as a resource for research on the immune response to SARS-CoV-2. The samples were drawn from the first 160 participants of the ongoing ImmuneRACE study and from 1,254 subjects provided by 6 global collaborators. Nearly every sample came with metadata listing a de-identified subject ID, COVID-19 status, age in years and sex. Where available, HLA class I and class II types were obtained from metadata supplied by the sample provider rather than from assay-based typing. Summary of the overall study and its limitations: The amount of clinical and demographic metadata varied by source and participant and was provided uncurated.

Each collaborating institution followed its own protocols to collect whole blood in K2EDTA tubes. For TCRbeta analysis, collaborators shipped samples as frozen whole blood, isolated PBMCs, or DNA extracted from either of those sample types. Relative to germline, V is 5 bases shorter and J is 1 base shorter, with 11 bases between their ends. The germline V gene yields SGHTA for CDR1 and FQGTGA for CDR2. Reading from cysteine to phenylalanine, the CDR3 counts 15 amino acids. Only the CDR3 DNA stays, 45 bases, in frame from base 1. TCRbeta CDR3 regions were amplified from genomic DNA by means of the immunoSEQ Assay, a bias-controlled multiplex PCR. From the authors' description of their analysis: Nucleated cell counts per sample were estimated from amplification of reference gene primers within the assay. To quantify the absolute abundance of each unique TCRbeta CDR3 rearrangement, sequence reads were collapsed and filtered. For each sample, productive Simpson clonality was calculated as the square root of Simpson's diversity index over productive rearrangements. The table comes from immuneACCESS by way of TCRdb, which keeps in-frame sequences with V and J called. Part of the clones is missing from these tables; in studies checked, under half for an unresolved V gene and the rest for unknown reasons. From that table come the V and J calls and clone size; the DNA was used to work out D and trimming. The sample records approximately 67,000 clones, over 70% of which are singletons. The ten largest account for approximately 5.6% of the sample.

The sequence is built from TRBV7-3 and TRBJ2-2; TRBD2 is a weak D gene call, 6 bases matching. The TCR originated in a man in his fifties with active COVID-19. Sequencing was performed on peripheral blood. The CDR3 reads as follows: CASSPLGGNTGELFF. The DNA sequence is TGTGCCAGCAGCCCCCTCGGGGGGAACACCGGGGAGCTGTTTTTT. Beyond the CDR3, the reference TRBV7-3 and TRBJ2-2 genes provide the residues; the full variable domain reads: GAGVSQTPSNKVTEKGKYVELRCDPISGHTALYWYRQSLGQGPEFLIYFQGTGAADDSGLPNDRFFAVRPEGSVSTLKIQRTERGDSAVYLCASSPLGGNTGELFFGEGSRLTVL.